This entry describes one T cell receptor beta chain. The data are from a study of brain T cells in children with intractable seizures. Sequencing was performed with immunoSEQ multiplex PCR; in TCRdb, only in-frame clones are kept and a portion is missing. Of approximately 110,000 clones in the sample, roughly 94% were seen once. The clonotype originates from a boy under two years old with hemimegalencephaly and intractable seizures. This material consisted of peripheral blood, taken at surgery.

The CDR3 region is CAYPGWRDEKLFF. CDR3 sequence (DNA): TGTGCCTACCCCGGTTGGAGGGATGAAAAACTGTTTTTT. The chain employs TRBV6-9 and TRBJ1-4, with D unclear. Germline V gene data show CDR1 as MNHGY and CDR2 as SVAAGI. V lost 11 bases and J 6 bases, leaving 16 bases between the germline ends. The CDR3 contains 13 residues.